This TCR beta chain was recorded in a study of immune cell composition in non-small cell lung cancer. Findings of the study overall: No significant correlation existed between pack-years smoked and tumour clonality. Lung adenocarcinomas had lower top 10 clone scores and clonality than squamous tumours.

For this clone: Its antigen is undetermined.

The CDR3 consists of 15 residues. With V trimmed by 2 bases and J by 10 bases, 5 bases remained unmatched. Germline CDR1 SGHVS, CDR2 FQNEAQ. Only in-frame clones appear in the TCRdb table, and some are missing; sequencing was by immunoSEQ multiplex PCR. The sample shows about 3,100 clones, more than 75% of them seen only once. The sequence came from a human donor with non-small cell lung cancer. This chain connects TRBV7-8 to TRBJ2-1; TRBD2 agrees at 13 bases. The sequenced sample was lung tumor tissue. In nucleotides, the CDR3 is TGTGCCAGCAGCTTACCGGGACTAGCGGGGAGAGAGCAGTTCTTC. It encodes CASSLPGLAGREQFF. The whole variable domain, filled in from reference TRBV7-8 and TRBJ2-1, reads GAGVSQSPRYKVAKRGQDVALRCDPISGHVSLFWYQQALGQGPEFLTYFQNEAQLDKSGLPSDRFFAERPEGSVSTLKIQRTQQEDSAVYLCASSLPGLAGREQFFGPGTRLTVL.